This T cell receptor (beta chain) came from a study of response to subunit inactivated influenza vaccine. Findings and limits, study-wide: After each seasonal influenza vaccination, few new T cells are recruited, the authors suggested.

A remark on this clonotype: Its antigen is not known.

The CDR3 sequence is 15 residues long. Germline V CDR1 and CDR2: MNHEY, SVGEGT. V shed 6 bases, J shed 2 bases, and the junction held 6 bases outside the gene matches. TCRdb reprocessed the RT-PCR reads via MiXCR and lists one record per CDR3 protein. Seen here are about 780,000 distinct CDR3 sequences, about 18% observed once, and the top ten hold approximately 10%. The TCR was taken from a middle-aged man who received an inactivated influenza vaccine. The J gene is TRBJ2-7, the V gene TRBV6-2 or TRBV6-3; 11 nucleotides align to TRBD2. The specimen comprised PBMCs from blood, sampled 5 days after vaccination. This CDR3 is CASSKLAGATYEQYF. CDR3 nucleotides: TGTGCCAGCAGCAAACTAGCGGGGGCCACCTACGAGCAGTACTTC.